Shown below are 30 T cell receptor beta chains from a single sample sequenced in a study of shared clonotypes between healthy human individuals. This table comes from immunoSEQ multiplex PCR, and its TCRdb copy is limited to in-frame clones, with some not included. The sample lists around 2.1 million clones; 95% were seen once. The sequenced material came from naive CD4+ T cells sorted from blood. The subset was: CD45RA+ positively selected. The receptors were sampled from a man aged 18 to 29 in good health.

The chain links TRBV28 to TRBJ1-1, with D unresolved. The CDR3 extends over 13 amino acids. Germline assignment: CDR1 MDHEN and CDR2 SYDVKM. Trimming removed 4 bases from V and 1 base from J, with 7 bases in between. The CDR3 region has the DNA TGTGCCAGCAGTTCTCCCTGGAACACTGAAGCTTTCTTT. It yields the protein CASSSPWNTEAFF.

The rearrangement uses TRBV14 and TRBJ1-6, with D uncertain. The CDR3 is 17 amino acids. V gave up 1 base and J gave up 10 bases, with 20 bases separating them. The germline V gene has CDR1 SGHDN and CDR2 FVKESK. The CDR3 nucleotides read TGTGCCAGCAGCCAAGCGATGTTTGTATTGGGAGGCTCACCCCTCCACTTT. Its protein is CASSQAMFVLGGSPLHF.

This chain joins TRBV7-2 and TRBJ1-6, with D possibly being TRBD1 (5 bases). Trimming stripped 2 bases from V and 8 bases from J, with 13 bases between. This CDR3 is 15 amino acids long. Germline V lookup: CDR1 SGHTA, CDR2 FQGNSA. CDR3 nucleotide sequence: TGTGCCAGCAGCTTACAGGGATCGAGTGATTCACCCCTCCACTTT. Its translation: CASSLQGSSDSPLHF.

The chain is built from TRBV28 and TRBJ1-1; D remains unclear. Trimming took 6 bases from V and 1 from J, leaving 9 bases between them. Germline CDR1 and CDR2: MDHEN and SYDVKM. The CDR3 runs 13 residues. CDR3 coding DNA: TGTGCCAGCAGCTCCTCTTCGAACACTGAAGCTTTCTTT. Translation gives CASSSSSNTEAFF.

This sequence joins TRBV11-2 and TRBJ1-1; D is unclear. Trimming cost V 1 base and J 1 base, with 10 bases left between them. CDR1 and CDR2 from the germline V gene are SGHAT and FQNNGV. The CDR3 length is 15 residues. The CDR3 is CASSLGVGPNTEAFF. CDR3 coding DNA: TGTGCCAGCAGCTTAGGGGTAGGCCCGAACACTGAAGCTTTCTTT.

For the CDR3, the DNA is TGTGCCAGCAGCTTGGTGAGTGCAGAAGAGACCCAGTACTTC. Translation: CASSLVSAEETQYF. This sequence joins TRBV5-4 and TRBJ2-5, with D hard to call. Germline CDR1 SGHNT, CDR2 YYREEE (reference sequence). Trimming took 0 bases from V and 3 from J, leaving 9 bases between them. This CDR3 is 14 amino acids long.

The CDR3 nucleotides are TGCGCCAGCAGCCAAGATCCGGGGTGGACCTACGAGCAGTACTTC. It specifies CASSQDPGWTYEQYF. V is TRBV4-3 and J is TRBJ2-7; the D gene is possibly TRBD2 (5 bases). CDR1 is LGHNA, CDR2 YSLEER, per germline. The CDR3 covers 15 residues. Trimming took 0 bases from V and 2 from J, leaving 11 bases between them.

With regard to this clone: This same CDR3 is encoded by further DNA sequences in the sample. The chain uses TRBV28 and TRBJ1-1; no clear D gene. The CDR3 has 12 amino acids. V was clipped by 6 bases and J by 2 bases, with 7 bases between them. Germline V gene data show CDR1 as MDHEN and CDR2 as SYDVKM. The CDR3 sequence: CASSSSNTEAFF. CDR3 bases: TGTGCCAGCAGCTCGTCCAACACTGAAGCTTTCTTT.

The J gene is TRBJ1-1, the V gene TRBV25-1; possibly TRBD1 for D (6 bases). The CDR3 extends over 18 amino acids. Trimming cost V 4 bases and J 4 bases, with 25 bases left between them. Per the germline V gene, CDR1 is MGHDK and CDR2 is SYGVNS. CDR3 nucleotides: TGTGCCAGCAGTGGCTCCGAGGGGGGGGGCCCGCCCAGCACTGAAGCTTTCTTT. It is translated as CASSGSEGGGPPSTEAFF.

This chain uses TRBV5-1 with TRBJ1-2; TRBD1 aligns across 7 bases. V lost 5 bases to trimming and J lost 5 bases; unmatched junction nucleotides: 12. Germline assignment: CDR1 SGHRS and CDR2 YFSETQ. The CDR3 runs to 15 residues. As DNA, the CDR3 is TGCGCCAGCAGTCCACTTGGGACAGAGACATATGGCTACACCTTC. Translation: CASSPLGTETYGYTF.

This rearrangement joins TRBV6-6 to TRBJ2-3; 10 nucleotides agree with TRBD2. Germline values: CDR1 MNHNY, CDR2 SVGAGI (reference sequence). V shed 4 bases, J shed 4 bases, and the junction held 8 bases outside the gene matches. This CDR3 is 16 amino acids long. DNA for the CDR3: TGTGCCAGCAGTTGGGGTCTAGCGGGGGTGGCAGATACGCAGTATTTT. This codes for CASSWGLAGVADTQYF.

The table lists this clone with a count of one. The chain recombines TRBV27 with TRBJ2-7; TRBD2 aligns across 10 bases. The V gene end was trimmed by 5 bases and the J gene end by 3 bases; junction bases not matched to a gene: 7. The CDR3 totals 15 residues. Germline loops: CDR1 MNHEY, CDR2 SMNVEV (reference sequence). The CDR3: CASSPTRTSGYEQYF. The CDR3, as DNA: TGTGCCAGCAGTCCGACACGGACTAGCGGCTACGAGCAGTACTTC.

This clone was found once. This sequence joins TRBV19 and TRBJ2-2, with D possibly being TRBD1 (6 bases). Trimming cost V 4 bases and J 3 bases, with 9 bases left between them. CDR3 size: 14 residues. Germline CDR1 reads LNHDA; CDR2 reads SQIVND (reference sequence). The CDR3 is CASSRTAYTGELFF. CDR3 DNA: TGTGCCAGTAGTAGGACAGCGTACACCGGGGAGCTGTTTTTT.

The V call is TRBV15, the J call TRBJ2-5; TRBD1 might be the D (6 bases). The V gene's germline CDR1 is LNHNV and CDR2 YYDKDF (reference sequence). The CDR3 contains 14 residues. Trimming shortened V by 6 bases and J by 6 bases, and 17 bases separated the two germline ends. CDR3 coding DNA: TGTGCCACCAGGCTCGACAGGTCTGGGCAGACCCAGTACTTC. Its protein product is CATRLDRSGQTQYF.

This chain joins TRBV19 and TRBJ2-1; 14 bases match TRBD2. The V and J ends lost 4 bases and 2 bases, in that order; junction bases with no gene match: 4. Germline CDR1 reads LNHDA; CDR2 reads SQIVND (reference sequence). The CDR3 consists of 17 residues. The CDR3 DNA follows: TGTGCCAGTAGTACCGGACTAGCGGGAGGCACCTACAATGAGCAGTTCTTC. It encodes CASSTGLAGGTYNEQFF.

The V call is TRBV5-6, the J call TRBJ2-1; TRBD1 might be the D (5 bases). V lost 3 bases and J lost 2, with 15 bases in between. This CDR3 has 16 amino acids. Germline V lookup: CDR1 SGHDT, CDR2 YYEEEE. The CDR3 here is CASSYFFETAYNEQFF. In DNA, the CDR3 is TGTGCCAGCAGCTATTTTTTCGAGACAGCCTACAATGAGCAGTTCTTC.

This sequence joins TRBV15 and TRBJ2-3; 7 nucleotides agree with TRBD1. In germline, CDR1 is LNHNV, CDR2 YYDKDF (reference sequence). CDR3 length: 15 residues. With 1 base clipped from V and 2 bases from J, the junction kept 3 bases outside the gene matches. The CDR3 region is CATSRGDSATDTQYF. DNA for the CDR3: TGTGCCACCAGCAGAGGGGACAGCGCCACAGATACGCAGTATTTT.

The chain links TRBV13 to TRBJ2-7; a possible D gene is TRBD1 (6 bases). The CDR3 totals 12 residues. Trimming removed 3 bases at V and 4 bases at J, with 7 bases between. Per the germline V gene, CDR1 is PRHDT and CDR2 is FYEKMQ (reference sequence). The CDR3 DNA reads TGTGCCAGCAGCTTGACAGGTTACGAGCAGTACTTC. Translation gives CASSLTGYEQYF. The whole variable domain, filled in from reference TRBV13 and TRBJ2-7, reads AAGVIQSPRHLIKEKRETATLKCYPIPRHDTVYWYQQGPGQDPQFLISFYEKMQSDKGSIPDRFSAQQFSDYHSELNMSSLELGDSALYFCASSLTGYEQYFGPGTRLTVT.

The rearrangement uses TRBV19 and TRBJ2-1; D gene uncertain. V shed 3 bases and J shed 0 bases, with 9 bases lying between them. Germline V gene sequence: CDR1 LNHDA, CDR2 SQIVND (reference sequence). The length of the CDR3 is 15 residues. The DNA of the CDR3 is TGTGCCAGTAGTATGCAGGCCAGCTCCTACAATGAGCAGTTCTTC. This encodes CASSMQASSYNEQFF.

This chain links TRBV15 with TRBJ1-4; weak D call: TRBD1 (6 bases). Germline values: CDR1 LNHNV, CDR2 YYDKDF (reference sequence). Trimming shortened V by 1 base and J by 7 bases, and 10 bases separated the two germline ends. This CDR3 region has 14 residues. In DNA form, the CDR3 reads TGTGCCACCAGCAGAGGACAGGACGGTGAAAAACTGTTTTTT. Its translation is CATSRGQDGEKLFF.

This clone was picked up one time. An end of the junction does not agree with germline; a read error may underlie this. V gene TRBV7-7 combines with J gene TRBJ2-1; a weak D match, TRBD1 (5 bases). CDR1 and CDR2 from the germline V gene are SSHAT and FNYEAQ (reference sequence). The CDR3 consists of 13 residues. Here the CDR3 reads CASSLDTDNEQFF. DNA of the CDR3: TGTGCTAGCAGCTTGGACACCGACAATGAGCAGTTCTTC.

The chain has TRBV4-1 and TRBJ2-1; 11 nucleotides agree with TRBD2. The ends lost 2 bases at V and 9 bases at J; junction bases unmatched: 15. CDR1 and CDR2 (germline): MGHRA, YSYEKL. This CDR3 comprises 18 residues. The CDR3 DNA is TGCGCCAGCAGCCAAATGGAGACGACTAGCGGGGTTTCCGGTGAGCAGTTCTTC. As protein: CASSQMETTSGVSGEQFF.

Turning to this clone: The sample carries other DNA sequences with the same CDR3. The genes are TRBV5-4 and TRBJ2-3, with TRBD1 matching over 7 bases. CDR3 length equals 13 residues. Germline V CDR1 and CDR2: SGHNT, YYREEE (reference sequence). Unmatched junction bases numbered 3, after V lost 4 bases and J lost 4 bases. The CDR3 loop reads CASSRQGADTQYF. CDR3 nucleotides: TGTGCCAGCAGCCGACAGGGTGCAGATACGCAGTATTTT.

The chain combines TRBV4-1 with TRBJ2-4; perhaps D is TRBD1 or TRBD2 (5 bases each). This CDR3 comprises 15 residues. Trimming removed 4 bases from V and 1 base from J, with 11 bases in between. Germline V gives CDR1 MGHRA, CDR2 YSYEKL. CDR3 amino acids: CASSPGAFAKNIQYF. Written as DNA, the CDR3 is TGCGCCAGCAGCCCCGGGGCTTTCGCCAAAAACATTCAGTACTTC.

The V call is TRBV5-4, the J call TRBJ2-2; D is uncertain. The CDR3 spans 13 residues. V was trimmed by 0 bases and J by 9 bases, leaving 9 bases between them. Germline V CDR1 and CDR2: SGHNT, YYREEE (reference sequence). CDR3 in DNA: TGTGCCAGCAGCTTGGCCGAAGGGAGGGAGCTGTTTTTT. It specifies CASSLAEGRELFF.

Details on this clone: The same CDR3 also results from other DNA sequences found in this sample. The V call is TRBV28, the J call TRBJ2-7; 9 positions agree with TRBD1. The CDR3 extends over 14 amino acids. Germline V gives CDR1 MDHEN, CDR2 SYDVKM. V shed 4 bases and J 2 bases; nucleotides not matched to a gene: 3. The CDR3 sequence: CASSSGQGPYEQYF. CDR3 in DNA: TGTGCCAGCAGTTCGGGACAGGGACCCTACGAGCAGTACTTC. Supplemented by reference TRBV28 and TRBJ2-7, the full variable domain reads DVKVTQSSRYLVKRTGEKVFLECVQDMDHENMFWYRQDPGLGLRLIYFSYDVKMKEKGDIPEGYSVSREKKERFSLILESASTNQTSMYLCASSSGQGPYEQYFGPGTRLTVT.

V gene TRBV25-1 combines with J gene TRBJ2-3; 11 nucleotides agree with TRBD2. Trimming at V came to 2 bases and at J to 2 bases, leaving 3 bases not matched to a gene. This CDR3 is 16 amino acids long. CDR1 MGHDK and CDR2 SYGVNS come from the germline V gene. The CDR3 is CASSEPGLAATDTQYF. The CDR3 DNA reads TGTGCCAGCAGTGAACCGGGACTAGCGGCCACAGATACGCAGTATTTT.

The J gene is TRBJ1-3, the V gene TRBV6-1; D is unresolved. The CDR3 runs to 17 residues. V was trimmed by 2 bases and J by 0 bases, leaving 14 bases between them. Germline loops: CDR1 MNHNS, CDR2 SASEGT. This chain's CDR3 is CASSERPRPSSGNTIYF. The CDR3, as DNA: TGTGCCAGCAGTGAAAGGCCGAGACCAAGCTCTGGAAACACCATATATTTT.

J is TRBJ2-5 and V is TRBV16; D unresolved. V shed 1 base and J shed 1 base, with 7 bases lying between them. This CDR3 spans 14 amino acids. From germline, CDR1 is KGHSY and CDR2 FQNENV. This CDR3 is CASSQFEPQETQYF. In nucleotides, the CDR3 is TGTGCCAGCAGCCAATTTGAGCCCCAAGAGACCCAGTACTTC.

For this clone: A read error may produce the germline difference seen at one junction end. The chain couples TRBV7-7 to TRBJ2-7; 7 bases match TRBD1. The CDR3 is made up of 15 amino acids. CDR1 and CDR2 from the germline V gene are SSHAT and FNYEAQ (reference sequence). CDR3 sequence: CASSLRPGTAYEQYF. CDR3 coding DNA: TGTGCTAGCAGCTTAAGACCAGGGACAGCCTACGAGCAGTACTTC.